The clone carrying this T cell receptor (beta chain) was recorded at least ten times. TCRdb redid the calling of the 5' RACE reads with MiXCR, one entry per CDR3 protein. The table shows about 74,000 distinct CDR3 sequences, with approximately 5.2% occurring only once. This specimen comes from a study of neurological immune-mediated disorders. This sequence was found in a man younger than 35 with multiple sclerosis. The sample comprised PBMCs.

The CDR3 here is CASRQGSEQYF. The DNA for the CDR3 is TGTGCCAGCAGGCAGGGCAGCGAGCAGTACTTC. V and J are TRBV2 and TRBJ2-7, with D perhaps TRBD1 (5 bases). This CDR3 region has 11 residues. The ends were cut back, 6 bases at V and 6 bases at J, with 9 bases in the middle. Germline lookup yields CDR1 SNHLY and CDR2 FYNNEI.